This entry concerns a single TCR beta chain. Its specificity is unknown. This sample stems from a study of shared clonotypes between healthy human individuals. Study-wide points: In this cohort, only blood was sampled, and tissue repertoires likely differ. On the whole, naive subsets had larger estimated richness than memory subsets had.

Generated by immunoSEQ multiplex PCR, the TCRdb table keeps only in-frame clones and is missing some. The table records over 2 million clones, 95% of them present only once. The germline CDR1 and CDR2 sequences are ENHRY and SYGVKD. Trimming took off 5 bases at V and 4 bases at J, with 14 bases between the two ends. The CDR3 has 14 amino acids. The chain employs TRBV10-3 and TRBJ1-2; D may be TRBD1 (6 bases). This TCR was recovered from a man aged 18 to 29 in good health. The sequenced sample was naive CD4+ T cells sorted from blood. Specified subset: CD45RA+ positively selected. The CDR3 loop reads CAISPERGVYGYTF. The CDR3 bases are TGTGCCATCAGTCCCGAGAGGGGGGTCTATGGCTACACCTTC.